This TCR beta chain was documented in a study of T-cell memory formation after mild COVID-19. Study in general: The study found TCR clusters largely donor specific.

Findings and limits, study-wide: Researchers found some responding clones in pre-infection memory, a sign that cross-reactive memory joined. Mainly CM and EM harbored the contracting CD4+ clones; mainly EMRA harbored the CD8+ ones.

After 5'RACE with constant-segment primers, TCR alpha and TCR beta cDNA libraries carrying sample barcodes and UMIs were obtained. From the 5' RACE reads, TCRdb called clonotypes with MiXCR, one entry per CDR3 protein. The sample has some 150,000 distinct CDR3 sequences, approximately 26% seen once. This clonotype was counted a few times. Its antigen is as yet unknown. Between the trimmed V and J ends, which lost 1 base and 1 base, there was a span of 10 bases. The CDR3 contains 15 residues. CDR1 and CDR2 from the germline V gene are MGHRA and YSYEKL. This TCR was sampled from an adult woman who had mild COVID-19 (a few samples of this study predate the infection). Cell type and time point are not known. The sample was PBMCs or a T cell subset sorted from them (not recorded which). The V and J genes are TRBV4-1 and TRBJ1-1; D remains ambiguous. The CDR3 spells CASSQAWGPNTEAFF. The DNA of the CDR3 is TGCGCCAGCAGCCAAGCTTGGGGTCCGAACACTGAAGCTTTCTTT.